These 6 T cell receptor beta chains originate from one sample sequenced in a study of siplizumab effects on memory and regulatory T cells (dated by TCRdb to the late 2010s). Which antigens these TCRs recognize remains unknown. Cells in the mixed lymphocyte reaction were cultured together at 37 degrees C for five to seven days. Library preparation was by the immunoSEQ multiplex PCR assay. TCRdb provides this immuneACCESS table in a form limited to in-frame rearrangements. Some clones are lacking; in checked studies, under half of them reflect an unresolved V gene, and why the rest are absent is not known. The sample table shows 13,000 or so clones, and roughly 43% are seen once. The ten largest account for 10% of the sample. The sample comprised CFSE-low (dividing) CD8+ T cells sorted from an allogeneic mixed lymphocyte reaction. The receptors here all came from a human donor in good health; the cells came from an allogeneic mixed lymphocyte reaction.

This clone was seen more than once but under ten times. The chain is built from TRBV5-3 and TRBJ2-7; 10 nucleotides agree with TRBD1. TRBV5-3 carries the ORF label, with uncertain function. Trimming took 8 bases from V and 4 from J; bases not matched to a gene: 9. The CDR3 is 14 amino acids. CDR3 in amino acids: CARVPRDRGYEQYF. CDR3 in DNA: TGTGCCAGGGTCCCGCGGGACAGGGGATACGAGCAGTACTTC.

This clone counts as medium-sized. This chain joins TRBV27 and TRBJ2-7; tentatively, D is TRBD1 (5 bases). Germline CDR1 and CDR2: MNHEY and SMNVEV (reference sequence). Trimming took 3 bases from V and 0 from J, leaving 15 bases between them. CDR3 length equals 16 residues. CDR3 residues: CASSFVAGAGSYEQYF. As DNA, the CDR3 is TGTGCCAGCAGTTTCGTCGCTGGGGCCGGCTCCTACGAGCAGTACTTC.

The rearrangement uses TRBV6-5 and TRBJ2-3, with a possible D match to TRBD2 (7 bases). CDR3 size: 16 residues. Germline CDR1 reads MNHEY; CDR2 reads SVGAGI. V lost 2 bases and J lost 4, with 16 bases in between. This CDR3 is CASSYGGGRGADTQYF. DNA of the CDR3: TGTGCCAGCAGTTACGGGGGCGGGAGAGGGGCAGATACGCAGTATTTT.

By sample share, this clone is medium-sized. The V and J genes are TRBV30 and TRBJ2-5; tentatively, D is TRBD1 (6 bases). The germline V gene encodes CDR1 GTSNPN and CDR2 SVGIG (reference sequence). The CDR3 length is 14 residues. The germline V and J ends were trimmed by 2 bases and 4 bases, with 14 bases remaining between them. As DNA, the CDR3 is TGTGCCTGGAGTAGAGGACAGTCTGGAGAGACCCAGTACTTC. Amino acid sequence: CAWSRGQSGETQYF.

J is TRBJ2-3 and V is TRBV13; D might be TRBD1 or TRBD2, each matching 5 bases. Germline-derived CDR1 and CDR2 are PRHDT and FYEKMQ (reference sequence). This CDR3 has 17 amino acids. V lost 5 bases to trimming and J lost 4 bases, with 22 bases between them. The CDR3, as DNA: TGTGCCAGCAGCATGAGAGGGGTAGCCAGTGGTGCAGATACGCAGTATTTT. It yields the protein CASSMRGVASGADTQYF. The full variable domain, rest sourced from reference TRBV13 and TRBJ2-3, is AAGVIQSPRHLIKEKRETATLKCYPIPRHDTVYWYQQGPGQDPQFLISFYEKMQSDKGSIPDRFSAQQFSDYHSELNMSSLELGDSALYFCASSMRGVASGADTQYFGPGTRLTVL.

This chain uses TRBV30 with TRBJ2-1; the D is unclear. This CDR3 has 14 residues. Germline V gene data show CDR1 as GTSNPN and CDR2 as SVGIG (reference sequence). Trimming took 4 bases from V and 7 from J, leaving 17 bases between them. The CDR3 loop reads CAWNYFGMGNEQFF. CDR3 in DNA: TGTGCCTGGAACTACTTTGGGATGGGAAATGAGCAGTTCTTC.